Shown below are 7 T cell receptor beta chains from a single sample sequenced in a study of T-cell memory formation after mild COVID-19. In TCRdb, the 5' RACE reads were re-called with MiXCR into one record per CDR3 protein. Among some 290,000 distinct CDR3 sequences, about 17% were seen once, and the ten largest hold less than 30%. The specimen was PBMCs or a T cell subset sorted from them (not recorded which). Source of these receptors: a man between 18 and 35 years old who had mild COVID-19 (a few samples of this study predate the infection). Cell type and time point are not known.

This clonotype appeared a few times. V and J are TRBV5-4 and TRBJ2-1; 8 bases line up with TRBD2. Germline V gives CDR1 SGHNT, CDR2 YYREEE (reference sequence). This CDR3 has 17 residues. The V and J ends lost 0 bases and 7 bases, in that order; junction bases with no gene match: 12. CDR3 loop: CASSLDGGGPVGNEQFF. In DNA form, the CDR3 reads TGTGCCAGCAGCTTGGATGGCGGGGGGCCGGTCGGGAATGAGCAGTTCTTC.

This chain connects TRBV5-6 to TRBJ1-1; unclear D gene. Trimming took off 6 bases at V and 3 bases at J, with 15 bases between the two ends. Germline V gene data show CDR1 as SGHDT and CDR2 as YYEEEE. This CDR3 is 14 amino acids long. The CDR3 DNA reads as TGTGCCAGCAACGCCCCAAACCTTGACACTGAAGCTTTCTTT. Translated: CASNAPNLDTEAFF.

This clonotype appeared a few times. The rearrangement uses TRBV18 and TRBJ2-6; no firm D call. V was cut by 4 bases and J by 4 bases, with 8 bases left in between. The germline V gene has CDR1 KGHSH and CDR2 LQKENI. The CDR3 is 14 residues long. CDR3 region: CASSLDWGANVLTF. As DNA, the CDR3 is TGTGCCAGCTCACTCGACTGGGGGGCCAACGTCCTGACTTTC.

The chain combines TRBV4-1 with TRBJ1-5, with TRBD1 matching over 8 bases. The germline V gene has CDR1 MGHRA and CDR2 YSYEKL. With V trimmed by 3 bases and J by 7 bases, 5 bases remained unmatched. There are 14 residues in the CDR3. The CDR3 DNA sequence: TGCGCCAGCAGCCAGGAACAGGGGGTGCAGCCCCAGCATTTT. It encodes CASSQEQGVQPQHF.

The chain combines TRBV20-1 with TRBJ1-6, with D possibly matching TRBD1 (6 bases). Germline V gives CDR1 DFQATT, CDR2 SNEGSKA (reference sequence). The CDR3 contains 15 residues. Trimming stripped 1 base from V and 10 bases from J, with 17 bases between. The DNA for the CDR3 is TGCAGTGCTAGAGTCGACAGGCCCCTTTCCTCACCCCTCCACTTT. Its protein is CSARVDRPLSSPLHF.

The chain links TRBV4-2 to TRBJ2-7; no firm D call. Germline V gives CDR1 LGHNA, CDR2 YNFKEQ. The CDR3 has 14 amino acids. V was shortened by 5 bases and J by 5 bases, with 16 bases between the two germline ends. CDR3 coding DNA: TGTGCCAGCAGCTACGAGACCGCTACGCACGAGCAGTACTTC. Protein: CASSYETATHEQYF.

This clonotype was seen a few times. The chain employs TRBV6-4 and TRBJ2-7; TRBD1 aligns across 7 bases. CDR1 and CDR2 from the germline V gene are MRHNA and SNTAGT. The V and J ends lost 4 bases and 3 bases, in that order; junction bases with no gene match: 12. CDR3 length: 16 residues. This CDR3 is CASSAHDGTAIYEQYV. The CDR3 DNA is TGTGCCAGCAGTGCCCACGACGGGACAGCAATCTACGAGCAGTACGTC.